Listed below are T cell receptor beta chains from one sample, sequenced in a study of blood T cell repertoires in COVID-19. Measured with immunoSEQ multiplex PCR; TCRdb has only the in-frame clones, and not every one. The sample lists about 480,000 clones; approximately 87% were seen once. The sample taken for sequencing was PBMCs or T cells enriched from blood (not recorded which). These receptors were collected from a woman aged 40 to 50 who had recovered from COVID-19. Each CDR3 is given with its conserved first and last residue. A D gene is named only where the DNA matches it firmly. Size tells how often a clone was seen (once, few, many) or the class of an expanded clone, and some rows leave it out.

d_gene: TRBD2
j_gene: TRBJ2-1
abundance: -
v_gene: TRBV4-3
CDR3nt: TGCGCCAGCAGCCAAGGGGTAGCGGGAGTAGGGGACAATGAGCAGTTCTTC
CDR3aa: CASSQGVAGVGDNEQFF

d_gene: TRBD1
j_gene: TRBJ1-1
abundance: few
v_gene: TRBV6-2/TRBV6-3
CDR3nt: TGTGCCAGCAGTTTTACAACAAAGACAGGGTTAAACACTGAAGCTTTCTTT
CDR3aa: CASSFTTKTGLNTEAFF

d_gene: TRBD2
j_gene: TRBJ2-1
abundance: once
v_gene: TRBV6-6
CDR3nt: TGTGCCAGCAGTCGTCTTCTAATCGGACTAGCGGGAGCCCATTCCTACAATGAGCAGTTCTTC
CDR3aa: CASSRLLIGLAGAHSYNEQFF

d_gene: TRBD2
j_gene: TRBJ2-1
abundance: -
v_gene: TRBV6-4
CDR3nt: TGTGCCAGCAGTCCCGGGACTAGCTCCTACAATGAGCAGTTCTTC
CDR3aa: CASSPGTSSYNEQFF

d_gene: -
j_gene: TRBJ2-7
abundance: -
v_gene: TRBV19
CDR3nt: TGTGCCAGCACAGACAACTACGAGCAGTACTTC
CDR3aa: CASTDNYEQYF

d_gene: -
j_gene: TRBJ2-5
abundance: -
v_gene: TRBV19
CDR3nt: TGTGCCAGTAGTATAAGGGGAGAGACCCAGTACTTC
CDR3aa: CASSIRGETQYF

d_gene: -
j_gene: TRBJ2-7
abundance: once
v_gene: TRBV12-3/TRBV12-4
CDR3nt: TGTGCCAGCAGTTTATGGCAGTACGAGCAGTACTTC
CDR3aa: CASSLWQYEQYF

d_gene: -
j_gene: TRBJ2-1
abundance: -
v_gene: TRBV19
CDR3nt: TGTGCCAGTAGTATAGGGCTTTTCGTTCTAGGGGATGTTTTAGTCAATGAGCAGTTCTTC
CDR3aa: CASSIGLFVLGDVLVNEQFF

d_gene: -
j_gene: TRBJ1-5
abundance: -
v_gene: TRBV12-5
CDR3nt: TGTGCTAGTGCCATAGGGGTGAGGAGCAATCAGCCCCAGCATTTT
CDR3aa: CASAIGVRSNQPQHF

d_gene: -
j_gene: TRBJ2-7
abundance: few
v_gene: TRBV24-1
CDR3nt: TGTGCCACCAGTGACACCGGGACAACCTACGAGCAGTACTTC
CDR3aa: CATSDTGTTYEQYF

d_gene: TRBD1
j_gene: TRBJ2-3
abundance: -
v_gene: TRBV24-1
CDR3nt: TGTGCCACCAGTGCCCCCGACAGGGTCGGAACAGATACGCAGTATTTT
CDR3aa: CATSAPDRVGTDTQYF

d_gene: TRBD2
j_gene: TRBJ2-7
abundance: few
v_gene: TRBV19
CDR3nt: TGTGCCAGTACCCCGGGACCGGGGGGCGAGCAGTACTTC
CDR3aa: CASTPGPGGEQYF

d_gene: TRBD2
j_gene: TRBJ2-5
abundance: once
v_gene: TRBV5-1
CDR3nt: TGCGCCAGCAGCTTGGCCGTAGCGGGAGGGCAAGAGACCCAGTACTTC
CDR3aa: CASSLAVAGGQETQYF

d_gene: TRBD2
j_gene: TRBJ2-4
abundance: -
v_gene: TRBV23-1
CDR3nt: TGCGCCAGCAGTCAATCGGGGGAGGCAACTAGCGGGAGGCCCCATGCGCAAAACATTCAGTACTTC
CDR3aa: CASSQSGEATSGRPHAQNIQYF

d_gene: TRBD1
j_gene: TRBJ1-1
abundance: -
v_gene: TRBV25-1
CDR3nt: TGTGCCAGCAGTGAAGCGGGGCAGGGGGACACTGAAGCTTTCTTT
CDR3aa: CASSEAGQGDTEAFF

d_gene: TRBD1
j_gene: TRBJ2-3
abundance: -
v_gene: TRBV27
CDR3nt: TGTGCCAGCAGTTTAGGCCAACGAGCGGGACAGGGGAAAATCACAGATACGCAGTATTTT
CDR3aa: CASSLGQRAGQGKITDTQYF

d_gene: -
j_gene: TRBJ2-3
abundance: -
v_gene: TRBV7-2
CDR3nt: TGTGCCAGCAGCTCCGAGAGCAGCGCAGATACGCAGTATTTT
CDR3aa: CASSSESSADTQYF

d_gene: -
j_gene: TRBJ1-2
abundance: -
v_gene: TRBV3-1/TRBV3-2
CDR3nt: TGTGCCAGCAGCCAAGATGGGGACTCTCTATCACCCCTCTATGGCTACACCTTC
CDR3aa: CASSQDGDSLSPLYGYTF

d_gene: TRBD1
j_gene: TRBJ1-1
abundance: few
v_gene: TRBV18
CDR3nt: TGTGCCAGCTCACCTTTGAAGGGACAGGGCAACACTGAAGCTTTCTTT
CDR3aa: CASSPLKGQGNTEAFF

d_gene: -
j_gene: TRBJ1-2
abundance: -
v_gene: TRBV21-1
CDR3nt: TGTGCCAGCAGCCCCCGGACAGGAAACTCTTTTCCCTATGGCTACACCTTC
CDR3aa: CASSPRTGNSFPYGYTF

d_gene: -
j_gene: TRBJ2-7
abundance: -
v_gene: TRBV5-6
CDR3nt: TGTGCCAGCAGCGGTAGACAGTCCTACGAGCAGTACTTC
CDR3aa: CASSGRQSYEQYF

d_gene: -
j_gene: TRBJ1-1
abundance: -
v_gene: TRBV11-2
CDR3nt: TGTGCCAGCAGCTTAGTTACCAGTTTGAACACTGAAGCTTTCTTT
CDR3aa: CASSLVTSLNTEAFF

d_gene: -
j_gene: TRBJ2-1
abundance: -
v_gene: TRBV3-1/TRBV3-2
CDR3nt: TGTGCCAGCAGCCATGCGGTGCGGGACCTCCCCTACAATGAGCAGTTCTTC
CDR3aa: CASSHAVRDLPYNEQFF

d_gene: TRBD1
j_gene: TRBJ1-5
abundance: once
v_gene: TRBV7-2
CDR3nt: TGTGCCAGCAGCACCGGGACAGGTAGCAATCAGCCCCAGCATTTT
CDR3aa: CASSTGTGSNQPQHF

d_gene: -
j_gene: TRBJ2-2
abundance: -
v_gene: TRBV27
CDR3nt: TGTGCCAGCAGTTTGGGGCCGCGGGACAGTGATTTCACCGGGGAGCTGTTTTTT
CDR3aa: CASSLGPRDSDFTGELFF

d_gene: -
j_gene: TRBJ2-7
abundance: -
v_gene: TRBV29-1
CDR3nt: TGCAGCGTCCTCTCGAGCTCCTACGAGCAGTACTTC
CDR3aa: CSVLSSSYEQYF